Described below is a single TCR beta chain sequence and its context. Antigen: not known. This sample was included in a study of cytomegalovirus exposure and HLA in healthy donors. Points from the study as a whole: Reportedly, diagnosis of cytomegalovirus status by the classifier showed high specificity and sensitivity. Further analysis was carried out later, and it showed several of the most significant clusters appearing linked to common viral pathogens. Specificity of three CMV-associated chains for CMV antigens was verified in vitro. Sequencing artifact likely explains a cluster of highly shared sequence variants.

This CDR3 contains 15 residues. Per the germline V gene, CDR1 is MGHDK and CDR2 is SYGVNS. With 3 bases clipped from V and 7 bases from J, the junction kept 9 bases outside the gene matches. 13 Jbeta primers and 60 Vbeta primers were used for the PCR. Clones were sequenced by immunoSEQ multiplex PCR, and TCRdb holds only the in-frame ones, with some missing. Of approximately 140,000 clones listed, about 83% are singletons. The origin of this receptor is a girl aged 2 to 9 in good health and CMV-seronegative. This chain joins TRBV25-1 and TRBJ2-1; 7 bases are a match to TRBD2. The specimen was PBMCs. The chain's CDR3 is CASSDIWEGDNEQFF. The DNA for the CDR3 is TGTGCCAGCAGTGATATATGGGAGGGTGATAATGAGCAGTTCTTC.